This T cell receptor (beta chain) was profiled in a study of T cell repertoires in cytomegalovirus infection (dated 2019 in TCRdb). For context, the study as a whole: Donor HLA type was relevant to the analysis, because carriage of CMV infection together with the matching HLA type was indicated by public TCR beta signatures.

This clonotype was counted a few times. It has no known antigen specificity. Per-base quality was not reported, and no clone a single base away is much larger than it. Sequences ENHRY (CDR1) and SYGVKD (CDR2) are obtained from the germline V gene. From the cysteine up to the phenylalanine, the CDR3 has a length of 15 residues. Only the CDR3 DNA stays, 45 bases, in frame from base 1. V is cut by 6 bases and J by 1 base, and the space between the germline ends is 13 bases. On the study overall, not on this receptor specifically: In the ex vivo response, HLA-C-restricted CMV-specific TCR beta clonotypes were dominant, and in two of eight donors the single most frequent clonotype came from this HLA-C-restricted group. Carriers of CMV infection plus the relevant HLA type were discriminated by the cumulative frequency of public TCR beta family members in the study cohort and in an independent roughly 370-donor cohort.

The listed sequencing device is Illumina HiSeq 1500. TCRdb reanalyzed the raw reads on its own, using fastp at Q25 for trimming and MiXCR for clone calling, and kept in-frame beta chains. Every entry covers one CDR3 protein and lists the most common genes and DNA from its rows. Counted in this sample were hundreds of thousands of distinct CDR3 sequences; about a sixth of them appeared once. 7.5% to 9% of the sample lies in the top ten. This sequence was found in a human donor in good health (CMV status not recorded). Some clones in this sample may be carry-over from other donors' samples. The material sequenced was PBMCs. The receptor chain draws on TRBV10-3 and TRBJ2-4; a weak D assignment points to TRBD2 (5 bases agree). The DNA sequence reads TGTGCCATCAGCGATACTAGAAATGCCAAAAACATTCAGTACTTC. Protein translation: CAISDTRNAKNIQYF.